This T cell receptor beta chain was observed in a study of shared clonotypes between healthy human individuals. V gave up 9 bases and J gave up 4 bases; unmatched junction bases: 9. The CDR3 length is 14 residues. CDR1 is MNHEY and CDR2 is SMNVEV in the germline V gene (reference sequence). TCRdb keeps only in-frame clones here, not all; method: immunoSEQ multiplex PCR. The sample comprises approximately 2.5 million clones, 80% to 95% of which are singletons, and around 0.37% rests with the top ten. V and J are TRBV27 and TRBJ2-1; 7 nucleotides match TRBD1. The source material was naive CD4+ T cells from PBMCs. Stated subset: CD45RA+ positively selected. The clonotype was recovered from a man younger than 35 in good health. Some clones in this sample may be carry-over from other donors' samples. The CDR3 bases are TGTGCCAGTGGAAGACCGGACAGGTACAATGAGCAGTTCTTC. Translated: CASGRPDRYNEQFF.